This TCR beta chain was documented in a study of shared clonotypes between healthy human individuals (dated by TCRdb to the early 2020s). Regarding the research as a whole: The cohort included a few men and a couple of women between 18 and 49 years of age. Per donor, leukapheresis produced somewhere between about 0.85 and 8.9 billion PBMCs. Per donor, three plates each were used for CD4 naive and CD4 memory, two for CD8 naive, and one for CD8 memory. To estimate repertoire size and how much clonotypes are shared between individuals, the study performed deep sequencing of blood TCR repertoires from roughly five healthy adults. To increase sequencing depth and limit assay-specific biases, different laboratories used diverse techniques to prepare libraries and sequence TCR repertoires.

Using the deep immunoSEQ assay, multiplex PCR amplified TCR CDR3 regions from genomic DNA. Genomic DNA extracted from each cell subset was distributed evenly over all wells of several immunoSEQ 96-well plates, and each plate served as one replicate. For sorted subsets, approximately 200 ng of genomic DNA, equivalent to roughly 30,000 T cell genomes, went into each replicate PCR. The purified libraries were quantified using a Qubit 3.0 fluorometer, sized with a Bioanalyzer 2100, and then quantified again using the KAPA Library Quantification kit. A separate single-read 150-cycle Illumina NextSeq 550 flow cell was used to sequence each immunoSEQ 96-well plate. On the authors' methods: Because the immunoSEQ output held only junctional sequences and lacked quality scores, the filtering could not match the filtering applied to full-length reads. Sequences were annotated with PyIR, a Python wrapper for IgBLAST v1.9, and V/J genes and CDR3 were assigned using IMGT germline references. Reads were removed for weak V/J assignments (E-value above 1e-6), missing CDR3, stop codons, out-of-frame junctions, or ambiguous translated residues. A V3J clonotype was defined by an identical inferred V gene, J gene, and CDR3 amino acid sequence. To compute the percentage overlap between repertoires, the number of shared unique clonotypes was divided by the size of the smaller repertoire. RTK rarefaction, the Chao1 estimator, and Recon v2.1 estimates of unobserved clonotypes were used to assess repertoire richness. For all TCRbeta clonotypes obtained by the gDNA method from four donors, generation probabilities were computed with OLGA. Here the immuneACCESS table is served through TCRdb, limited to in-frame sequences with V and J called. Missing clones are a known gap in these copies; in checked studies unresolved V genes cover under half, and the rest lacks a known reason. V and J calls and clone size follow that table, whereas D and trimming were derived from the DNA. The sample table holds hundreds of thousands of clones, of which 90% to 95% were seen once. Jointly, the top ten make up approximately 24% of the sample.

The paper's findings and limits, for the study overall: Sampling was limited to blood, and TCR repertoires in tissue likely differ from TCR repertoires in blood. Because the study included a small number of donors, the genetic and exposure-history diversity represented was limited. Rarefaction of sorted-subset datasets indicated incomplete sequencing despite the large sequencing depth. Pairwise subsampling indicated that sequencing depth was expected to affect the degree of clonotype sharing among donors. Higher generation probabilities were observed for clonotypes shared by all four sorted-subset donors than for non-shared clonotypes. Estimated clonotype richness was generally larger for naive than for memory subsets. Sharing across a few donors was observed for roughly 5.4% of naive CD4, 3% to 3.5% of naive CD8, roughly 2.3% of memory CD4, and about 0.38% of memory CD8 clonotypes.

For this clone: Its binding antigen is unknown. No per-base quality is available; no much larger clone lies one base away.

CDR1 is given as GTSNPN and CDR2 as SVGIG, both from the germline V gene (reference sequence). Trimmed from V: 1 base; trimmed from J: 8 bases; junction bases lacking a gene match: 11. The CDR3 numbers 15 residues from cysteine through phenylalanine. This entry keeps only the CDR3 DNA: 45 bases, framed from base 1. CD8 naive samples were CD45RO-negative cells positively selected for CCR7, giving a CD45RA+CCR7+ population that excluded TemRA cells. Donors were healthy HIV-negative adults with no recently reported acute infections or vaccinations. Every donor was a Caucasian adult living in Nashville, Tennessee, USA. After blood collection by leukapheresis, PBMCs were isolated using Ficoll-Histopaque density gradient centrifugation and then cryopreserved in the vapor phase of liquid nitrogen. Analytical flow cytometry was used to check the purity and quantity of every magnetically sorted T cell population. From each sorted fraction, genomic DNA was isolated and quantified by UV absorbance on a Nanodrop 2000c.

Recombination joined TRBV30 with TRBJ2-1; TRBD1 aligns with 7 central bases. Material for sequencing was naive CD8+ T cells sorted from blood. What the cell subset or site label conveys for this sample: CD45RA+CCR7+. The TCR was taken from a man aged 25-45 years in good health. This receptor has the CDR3 CAWSEGTVIGYEQFF. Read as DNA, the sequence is TGTGCCTGGAGTGAAGGGACAGTAATCGGTTATGAGCAGTTCTTC.